These 16 T cell receptor beta chains were sequenced from one sample in a study of shared clonotypes between healthy human individuals. Profiled with immunoSEQ multiplex PCR; TCRdb holds only in-frame clones, not every one. Among 1.4 million or so clones listed, 98% to 99% were seen once. Sequenced input: naive CD4+ T cells sorted from blood. Subset of the sample: CD45RA+ positively selected. The source of these receptors is a man aged 25-45 years in good health.

As to this clone: Other nucleotide sequences from this sample produce the same CDR3. V usage is TRBV18 and J usage is TRBJ2-7; no firm D call. The CDR3 loop spans 13 amino acids. The V gene's germline CDR1 is KGHSH and CDR2 LQKENI. V lost 0 bases and J 2 bases, leaving 5 bases between the germline ends. The CDR3 region is CASSPPTAYEQYF. The CDR3 region has the DNA TGTGCCAGCTCACCACCCACCGCCTACGAGCAGTACTTC.

V gene TRBV9 combines with J gene TRBJ2-7; D might be TRBD1 (5 bases). V lost 0 bases and J 3 bases, leaving 10 bases between the germline ends. The CDR3 contains 14 residues. Per germline, CDR1 SGDLS and CDR2 YYNGEE. For the CDR3, the DNA is TGTGCCAGCAGCGTAGGGACACTCGGCTACGAGCAGTACTTC. Translating it yields CASSVGTLGYEQYF.

V and J are TRBV5-4 and TRBJ2-1; tentatively, D is TRBD1 or TRBD2 (6 bases each). Germline V gene data show CDR1 as SGHNT and CDR2 as YYREEE (reference sequence). The CDR3 extends over 15 amino acids. The V and J ends lost 4 bases and 6 bases respectively, with 17 bases between them. This chain's CDR3 is CASSKRRGNVNEQFF. DNA of the CDR3: TGTGCCAGCAGCAAACGGAGGGGGAACGTCAATGAGCAGTTCTTC.

This clone has a single count. This chain links TRBV5-1 with TRBJ2-7, with 11 bases matching TRBD2. This CDR3 comprises 14 residues. V lost 4 bases to trimming and J lost 6 bases; unmatched junction nucleotides: 6. Per the germline V gene, CDR1 is SGHRS and CDR2 is YFSETQ. The CDR3 is CASSLGTSGREQYF. The CDR3 DNA reads TGCGCCAGCAGCCTGGGGACTAGCGGCCGCGAGCAGTACTTC.

The chain employs TRBV15 and TRBJ2-5; 14 positions match TRBD2. J gave up 4 bases and V 4 bases, and 8 bases lay outside the gene matches. The CDR3 covers 17 residues. CDR1 LNHNV and CDR2 YYDKDF come from the germline V gene (reference sequence). CDR3 protein: CATSNTGLAGGGETQYF. Written as DNA, the CDR3 is TGTGCCACCAGCAATACCGGACTAGCGGGAGGCGGAGAGACCCAGTACTTC.

The rearrangement uses TRBV20-1 and TRBJ1-1; perhaps TRBD1 as D (5 bases). This CDR3 has 11 residues. V was clipped by 3 bases and J by 8 bases, with 10 bases between them. CDR1 is DFQATT and CDR2 is SNEGSKA in the germline V gene (reference sequence). In nucleotides, the CDR3 is TGCAGTGCTAGGAACAGGTTCGAAGCTTTCTTT. Translated, it gives CSARNRFEAFF.

V is TRBV7-9 and J is TRBJ2-7; weak D call: TRBD2 (6 bases). Trimming stripped 5 bases from V and 3 bases from J, with 20 bases between. From germline, CDR1 is SEHNR and CDR2 FQNEAQ (reference sequence). CDR3 length: 16 amino acids. CDR3 region: CASSPAPSSARYEQYF. CDR3 bases: TGTGCCAGCAGCCCGGCCCCGTCTAGCGCTCGCTACGAGCAGTACTTC.

The rearrangement links TRBV7-2 to TRBJ1-2; perhaps TRBD1 as D (5 bases). Trimming pared 0 bases from V and 4 bases from J, leaving 15 bases between. CDR1 SGHTA and CDR2 FQGNSA come from the germline V gene. This CDR3 spans 16 amino acids. The CDR3 DNA follows: TGTGCCAGCAGCTTAGCCCCTTGGGGACTGGGCTATGGCTACACCTTC. Its translation: CASSLAPWGLGYGYTF.

V is TRBV28 and J is TRBJ2-7; maybe TRBD1 (5 bases). This CDR3 contains 15 residues. V was shortened by 6 bases and J by 1 base, with 16 bases between the two germline ends. CDR1 and CDR2 from the germline V gene are MDHEN and SYDVKM. The CDR3 nucleotides are TGTGCCAGCAGGAGTAGACAGTTGGGATCCTACGAGCAGTACTTC. Protein product: CASRSRQLGSYEQYF.

J is TRBJ1-2 and V is TRBV2; 8 nucleotides agree with TRBD1. Germline V gene sequence: CDR1 SNHLY, CDR2 FYNNEI. V lost 2 bases to trimming and J lost 7 bases; unmatched junction nucleotides: 12. There are 16 residues in the CDR3. The CDR3 loop reads CASSEWYGTGGGGYTF. Here the CDR3 DNA reads TGTGCCAGCAGTGAATGGTACGGGACAGGCGGGGGTGGCTACACCTTC.

The chain carries TRBV14 and TRBJ1-5, with 8 bases identical to TRBD1. With V trimmed by 6 bases and J by 9 bases, 7 bases remained unmatched. The CDR3 has 13 amino acids. Germline V gene data show CDR1 as SGHDN and CDR2 as FVKESK. CDR3 DNA sequence: TGTGCCAGCAGTAAAGGACAGGGACCGCCCCAGCATTTT. Translating it yields CASSKGQGPPQHF.

This chain connects TRBV10-3 to TRBJ2-1, with D perhaps TRBD2 (6 bases). The germline V gene has CDR1 ENHRY and CDR2 SYGVKD. The CDR3 has 14 amino acids. Trimming pared 0 bases from V and 9 bases from J, leaving 12 bases between. Written as DNA, the CDR3 is TGTGCCATCAGTGAGTCGACACTAGCCGGTGAGCAGTTCTTC. It codes for CAISESTLAGEQFF.

V gene TRBV5-5 combines with J gene TRBJ2-2, with TRBD1 as a possible D gene (5 bases). The CDR3 covers 18 residues. V shed 1 base and J shed 1 base, with 17 bases lying between them. Germline V lookup: CDR1 SGHKS, CDR2 YYEKEE (reference sequence). The CDR3 loop is CASSLNWGRWGNTGELFF. Here the CDR3 DNA reads TGTGCCAGCAGCTTGAACTGGGGCAGGTGGGGGAACACCGGGGAGCTGTTTTTT.

This sequence joins TRBV30 and TRBJ1-4, with D perhaps matching TRBD1 (6 bases). Germline values: CDR1 GTSNPN, CDR2 SVGIG (reference sequence). The CDR3 extends over 17 amino acids. The V and J ends lost 0 bases and 6 bases respectively, with 20 bases between them. DNA of the CDR3: TGTGCCTGGAGTGTAGGGGGGCGGAGATGGTATGATGAAAAACTGTTTTTT. Its protein is CAWSVGGRRWYDEKLFF. Combining the CDR3 with reference TRBV30 and TRBJ1-4 gives the whole variable domain SQTIHQWPATLVQPVGSPLSLECTVEGTSNPNLYWYRQAAGRGLQLLFYSVGIGQISSEVPQNLSASRPQDRQFILSSKKLLLSDSGFYLCAWSVGGRRWYDEKLFFGSGTQLSVL.

CDR3 bases: TGCGCCAGCAGCTTGGCTTCACAGGGGGCTAACTATGGCTACACCTTC. Translation: CASSLASQGANYGYTF. V gene TRBV5-1 combines with J gene TRBJ1-2; 8 bases agree with TRBD1. The CDR3 consists of 16 residues. With V trimmed by 0 bases and J by 0 bases, 4 bases remained unmatched. Germline CDR1 and CDR2: SGHRS and YFSETQ.

This chain links TRBV7-6 with TRBJ2-1; maybe TRBD2 (5 bases). V was trimmed by 7 bases and J by 0 bases, leaving 16 bases between them. The CDR3 is 16 residues long. The V gene's germline CDR1 is SGHVS and CDR2 FNYEAQ. The CDR3 DNA sequence: TGTGCCAGCACCCCCTCGGGGATAAGCTCCTACAATGAGCAGTTCTTC. Amino acid sequence: CASTPSGISSYNEQFF.